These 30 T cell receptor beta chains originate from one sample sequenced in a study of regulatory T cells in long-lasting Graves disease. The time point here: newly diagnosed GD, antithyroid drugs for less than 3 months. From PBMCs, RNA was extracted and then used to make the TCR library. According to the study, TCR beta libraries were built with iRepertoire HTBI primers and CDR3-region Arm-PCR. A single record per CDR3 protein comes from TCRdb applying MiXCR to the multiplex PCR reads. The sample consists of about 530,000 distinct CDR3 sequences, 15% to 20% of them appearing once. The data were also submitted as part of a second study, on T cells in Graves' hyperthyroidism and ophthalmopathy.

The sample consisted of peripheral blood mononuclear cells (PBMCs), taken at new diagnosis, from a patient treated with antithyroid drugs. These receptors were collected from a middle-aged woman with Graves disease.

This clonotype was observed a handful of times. The DNA for the CDR3 is TGTGCCAGCAGACTAACCGGTAGGGGGGCTGGCTACACCTTC. Translated: CASRLTGRGAGYTF. The rearrangement joins TRBV28 to TRBJ1-2; tentatively, D is TRBD1 (6 bases). The CDR3 runs to 14 residues. Between the trimmed V and J ends, which lost 6 bases and 7 bases, there was a span of 18 bases. Germline V gene sequence: CDR1 MDHEN, CDR2 SYDVKM.

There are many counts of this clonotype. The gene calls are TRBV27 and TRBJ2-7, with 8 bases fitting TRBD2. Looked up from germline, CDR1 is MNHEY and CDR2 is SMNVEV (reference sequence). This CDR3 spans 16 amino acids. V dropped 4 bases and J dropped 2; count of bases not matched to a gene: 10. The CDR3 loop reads CASSYVGAGGAYEQYF. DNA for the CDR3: TGTGCCAGCAGTTATGTGGGGGCCGGGGGGGCCTACGAGCAGTACTTC.

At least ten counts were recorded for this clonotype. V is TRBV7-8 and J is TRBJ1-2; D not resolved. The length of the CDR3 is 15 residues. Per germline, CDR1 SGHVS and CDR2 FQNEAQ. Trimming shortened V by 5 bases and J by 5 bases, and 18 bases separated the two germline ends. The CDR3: CASSLRHGMGYGYTF. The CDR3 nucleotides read TGTGCCAGCAGCCTACGACACGGGATGGGGTATGGCTACACCTTC.

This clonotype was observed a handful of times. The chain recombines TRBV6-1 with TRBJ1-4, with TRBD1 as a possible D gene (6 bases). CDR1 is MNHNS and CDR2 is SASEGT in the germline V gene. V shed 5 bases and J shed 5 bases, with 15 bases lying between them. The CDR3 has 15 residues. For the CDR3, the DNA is TGTGCCAGCAGTCCCAGCAGGGGCCTAAATGAAAAACTGTTTTTT. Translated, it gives CASSPSRGLNEKLFF.

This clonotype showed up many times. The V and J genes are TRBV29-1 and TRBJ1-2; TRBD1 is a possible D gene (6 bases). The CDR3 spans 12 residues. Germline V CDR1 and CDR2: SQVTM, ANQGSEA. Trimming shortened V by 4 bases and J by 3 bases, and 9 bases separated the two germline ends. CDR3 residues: CSVVQGYYGYTF. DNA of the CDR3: TGCAGCGTTGTGCAGGGGTACTATGGCTACACCTTC. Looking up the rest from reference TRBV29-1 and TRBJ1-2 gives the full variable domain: SAVISQKPSRDICQRGTSLTIQCQVDSQVTMMFWYRQQPGQSLTLIATANQGSEATYESGFVIDKFPISRPNLTFSTLTVSNMSPEDSSIYLCSVVQGYYGYTFGSGTRLTVV.

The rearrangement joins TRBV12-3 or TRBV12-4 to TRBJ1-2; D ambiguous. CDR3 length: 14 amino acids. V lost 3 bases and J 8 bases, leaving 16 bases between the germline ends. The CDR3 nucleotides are TGTGCCAGCAGTTTCACTGACTCCTTGGGAGGCTACACCTTC. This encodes CASSFTDSLGGYTF.

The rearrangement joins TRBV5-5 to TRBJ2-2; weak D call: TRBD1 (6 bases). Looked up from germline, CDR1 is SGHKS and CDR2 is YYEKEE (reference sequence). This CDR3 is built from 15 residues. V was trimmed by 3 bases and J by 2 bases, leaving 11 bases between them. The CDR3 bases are TGTGCCAGCAGCTCTCCAGGGGTAAACACCGGGGAGCTGTTTTTT. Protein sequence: CASSSPGVNTGELFF. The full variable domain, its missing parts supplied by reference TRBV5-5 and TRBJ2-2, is DAGVTQSPTHLIKTRGQQVTLRCSPISGHKSVSWYQQVLGQGPQFIFQYYEKEERGRGNFPDRFSARQFPNYSSELNVNALLLGDSALYLCASSSPGVNTGELFFGEGSRLTVL.

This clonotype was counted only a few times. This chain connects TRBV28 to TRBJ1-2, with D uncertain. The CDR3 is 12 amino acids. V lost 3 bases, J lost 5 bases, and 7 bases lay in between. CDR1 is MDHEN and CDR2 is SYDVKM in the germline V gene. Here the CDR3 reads CASSFIGYGYTF. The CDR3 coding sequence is TGTGCCAGCAGTTTTATCGGGTATGGCTACACCTTC.

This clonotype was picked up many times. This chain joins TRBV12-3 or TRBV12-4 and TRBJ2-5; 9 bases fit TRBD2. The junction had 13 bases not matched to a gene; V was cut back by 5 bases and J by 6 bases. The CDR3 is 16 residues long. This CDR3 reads CASSLASGGQVKTQYF. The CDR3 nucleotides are TGTGCCAGCAGTCTGGCCAGCGGGGGGCAAGTGAAGACCCAGTACTTC.

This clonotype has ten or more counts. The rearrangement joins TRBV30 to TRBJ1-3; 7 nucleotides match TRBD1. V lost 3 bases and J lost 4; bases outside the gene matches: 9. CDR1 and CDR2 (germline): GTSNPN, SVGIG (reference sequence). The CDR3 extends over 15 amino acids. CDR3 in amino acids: CAWRATGAQGNTIYF. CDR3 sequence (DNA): TGTGCCTGGAGAGCAACAGGGGCGCAGGGAAACACCATATATTTT.

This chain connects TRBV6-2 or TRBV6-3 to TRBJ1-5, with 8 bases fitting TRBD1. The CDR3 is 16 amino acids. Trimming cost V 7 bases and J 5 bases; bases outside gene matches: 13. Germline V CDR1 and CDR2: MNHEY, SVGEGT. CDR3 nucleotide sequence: TGTGCCAGCAAAACCGAACAGGGGGGTGGTGATCAGCCCCAGCATTTT. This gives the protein CASKTEQGGGDQPQHF.

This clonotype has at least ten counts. CDR3 sequence: CSARVQNEQFF. The CDR3 coding sequence is TGCAGTGCTAGAGTCCAAAATGAGCAGTTCTTC. This rearrangement joins TRBV20-1 to TRBJ2-1; D gene uncertain. The CDR3 is 11 amino acids. The V end was cut by 1 base, the J end by 7 bases, with 5 bases between. Germline values: CDR1 DFQATT, CDR2 SNEGSKA (reference sequence).

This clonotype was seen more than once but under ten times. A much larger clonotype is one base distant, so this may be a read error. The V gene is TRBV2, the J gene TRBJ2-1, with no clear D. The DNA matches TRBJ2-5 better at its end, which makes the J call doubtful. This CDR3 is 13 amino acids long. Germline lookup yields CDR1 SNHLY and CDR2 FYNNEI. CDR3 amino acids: CVSTKDGQETQYF. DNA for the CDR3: TGTGTCAGCACCAAGGACGGGCAAGAGACCCAGTACTTC.

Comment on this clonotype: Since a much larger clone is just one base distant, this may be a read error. The CDR3 DNA sequence: TGCAGTGCTAGAGGTGTGGAGGGCCAGAGCACTGAAGCTTTCTTT. It encodes CSARGVEGQSTEAFF. The chain recombines TRBV20-1 with TRBJ1-1; D remains unclear. Deletions cut 1 base from V and 4 bases from J, with 16 bases between. The length of the CDR3 is 15 residues. Germline CDR1 DFQATT, CDR2 SNEGSKA (reference sequence).

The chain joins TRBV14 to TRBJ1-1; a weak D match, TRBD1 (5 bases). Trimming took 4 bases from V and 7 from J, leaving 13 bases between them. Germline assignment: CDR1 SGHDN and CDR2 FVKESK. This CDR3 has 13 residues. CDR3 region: CASSLLSGGEAFF. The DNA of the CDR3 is TGTGCCAGCAGCCTTCTGTCCGGGGGTGAAGCTTTCTTT.

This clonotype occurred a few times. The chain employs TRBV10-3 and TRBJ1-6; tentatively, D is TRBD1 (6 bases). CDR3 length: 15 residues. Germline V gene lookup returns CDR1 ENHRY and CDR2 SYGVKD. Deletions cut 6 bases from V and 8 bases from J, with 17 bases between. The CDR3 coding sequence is TGTGCCATCAGGGCTAGGACAGCAGAAGATTCACCCCTCCACTTT. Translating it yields CAIRARTAEDSPLHF.

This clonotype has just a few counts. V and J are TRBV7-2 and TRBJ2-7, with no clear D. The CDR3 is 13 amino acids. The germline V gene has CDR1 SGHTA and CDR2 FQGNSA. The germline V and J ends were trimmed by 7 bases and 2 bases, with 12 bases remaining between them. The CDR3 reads CASNSFTPYEQYF. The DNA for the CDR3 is TGTGCCAGCAACAGCTTTACCCCCTACGAGCAGTACTTC.

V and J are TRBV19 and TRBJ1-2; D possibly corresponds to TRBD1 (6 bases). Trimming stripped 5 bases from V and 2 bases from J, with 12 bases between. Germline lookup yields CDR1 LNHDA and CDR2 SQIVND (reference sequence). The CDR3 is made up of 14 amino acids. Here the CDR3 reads CASSPVGANYGYTF. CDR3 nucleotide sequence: TGTGCCAGTAGTCCCGTGGGGGCAAACTATGGCTACACCTTC.

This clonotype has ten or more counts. For the CDR3, the DNA is TGTGCCAGCTCACAAACCGGACAAATCGACACTGAAGCTTTCTTT. Protein: CASSQTGQIDTEAFF. V is TRBV18 and J is TRBJ1-1, with D possibly TRBD1 on 5 matching bases. With 4 bases removed from V and 3 bases from J, the gap between germline ends came to 15 bases. The CDR3 is made up of 15 amino acids. In germline, CDR1 is KGHSH, CDR2 LQKENI.

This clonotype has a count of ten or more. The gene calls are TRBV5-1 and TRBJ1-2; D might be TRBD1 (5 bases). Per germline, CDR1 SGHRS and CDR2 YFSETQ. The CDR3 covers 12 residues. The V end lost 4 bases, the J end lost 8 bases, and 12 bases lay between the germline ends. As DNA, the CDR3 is TGCGCCAGCAGCGGCAGGGAAGAGGGCTACACCTTC. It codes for CASSGREEGYTF.

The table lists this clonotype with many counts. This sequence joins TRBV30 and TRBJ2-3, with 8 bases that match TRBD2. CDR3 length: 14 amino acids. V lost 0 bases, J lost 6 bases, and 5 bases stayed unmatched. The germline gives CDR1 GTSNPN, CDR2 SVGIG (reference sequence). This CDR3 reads CAWSVSGGGDTQYF. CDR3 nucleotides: TGTGCCTGGAGTGTCTCCGGGGGGGGCGATACGCAGTATTTT.

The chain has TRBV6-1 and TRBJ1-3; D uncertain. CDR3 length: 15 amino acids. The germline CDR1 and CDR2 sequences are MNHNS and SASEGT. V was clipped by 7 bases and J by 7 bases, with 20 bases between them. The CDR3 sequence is CASIQGRGFGNTIYF. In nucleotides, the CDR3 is TGTGCCAGCATCCAAGGGCGGGGTTTTGGGAACACCATATATTTT.

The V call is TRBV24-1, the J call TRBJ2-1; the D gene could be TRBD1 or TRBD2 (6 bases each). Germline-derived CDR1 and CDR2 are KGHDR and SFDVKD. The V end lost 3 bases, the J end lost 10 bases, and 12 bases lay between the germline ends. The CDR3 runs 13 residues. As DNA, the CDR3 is TGTGCCACCAGTGATGGGGGGCGCGGAGAGCAGTTCTTC. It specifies CATSDGGRGEQFF.

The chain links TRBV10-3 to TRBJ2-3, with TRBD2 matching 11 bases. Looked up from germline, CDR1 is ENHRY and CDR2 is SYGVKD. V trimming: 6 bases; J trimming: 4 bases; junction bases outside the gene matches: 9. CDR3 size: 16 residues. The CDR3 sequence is CAIRDPTSGASDTQYF. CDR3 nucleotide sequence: TGTGCCATCAGGGACCCGACTAGCGGGGCATCAGATACGCAGTATTTT.

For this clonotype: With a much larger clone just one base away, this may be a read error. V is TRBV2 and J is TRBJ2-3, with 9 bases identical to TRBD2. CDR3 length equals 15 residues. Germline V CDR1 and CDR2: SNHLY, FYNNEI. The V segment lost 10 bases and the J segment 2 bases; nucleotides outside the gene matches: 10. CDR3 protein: CANSRTSAFTDTQYF. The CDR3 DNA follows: TGTGCCAACAGCAGGACTAGCGCGTTCACAGATACGCAGTATTTT.

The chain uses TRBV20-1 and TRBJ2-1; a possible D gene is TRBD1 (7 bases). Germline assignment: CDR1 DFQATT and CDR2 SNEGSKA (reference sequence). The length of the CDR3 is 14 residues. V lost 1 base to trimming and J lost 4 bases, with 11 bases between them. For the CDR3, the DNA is TGCAGTGCTAGAGGCGGGACAGATTACAATGAGCAGTTCTTC. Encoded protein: CSARGGTDYNEQFF.

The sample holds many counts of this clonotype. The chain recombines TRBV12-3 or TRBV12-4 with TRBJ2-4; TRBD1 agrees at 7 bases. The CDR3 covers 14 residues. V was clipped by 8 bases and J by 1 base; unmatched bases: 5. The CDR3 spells CASGGQFAKNIQYF. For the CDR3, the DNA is TGTGCCAGCGGGGGACAGTTCGCCAAAAACATTCAGTACTTC.

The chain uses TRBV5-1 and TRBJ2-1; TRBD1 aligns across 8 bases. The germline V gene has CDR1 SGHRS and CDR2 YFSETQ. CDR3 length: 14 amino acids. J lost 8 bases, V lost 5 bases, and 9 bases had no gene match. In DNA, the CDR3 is TGCGCCAGCAGTCGGACAGGGTTTAGCGATGAGCAGTTCTTC. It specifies CASSRTGFSDEQFF.

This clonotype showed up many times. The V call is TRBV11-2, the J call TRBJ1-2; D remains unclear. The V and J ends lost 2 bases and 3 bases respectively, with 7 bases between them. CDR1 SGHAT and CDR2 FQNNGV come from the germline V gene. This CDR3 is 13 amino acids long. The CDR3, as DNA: TGTGCCAGCAGCTTAACCTCCTACTATGGCTACACCTTC. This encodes CASSLTSYYGYTF. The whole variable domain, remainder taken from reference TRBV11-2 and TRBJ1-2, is EAGVAQSPRYKIIEKRQSVAFWCNPISGHATLYWYQQILGQGPKLLIQFQNNGVVDDSQLPKDRFSAERLKGVDSTLKIQPAKLEDSAVYLCASSLTSYYGYTFGSGTRLTVV.

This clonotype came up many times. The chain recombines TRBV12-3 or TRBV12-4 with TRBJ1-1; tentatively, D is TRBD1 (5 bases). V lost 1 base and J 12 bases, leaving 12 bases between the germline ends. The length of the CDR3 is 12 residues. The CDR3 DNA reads TGTGCCAGCAGTTTAGGGCCCCAGGGACCTTTCTTT. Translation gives CASSLGPQGPFF.